These 28 T cell receptor beta chains came from one sample sequenced in a study of blood T cell repertoires in COVID-19. Data came from immunoSEQ multiplex PCR; TCRdb stores just in-frame clones and leaves some out. The sample shows 47,000 or so clones, roughly 79% of them seen only once. The sample was peripheral blood. These receptors were obtained from a woman at least 80 years old with COVID-19, enrolled during active disease.

The chain is built from TRBV19 and TRBJ1-5, with D possibly matching TRBD1 (5 bases). Trimming shortened V by 6 bases and J by 9 bases, and 15 bases separated the two germline ends. CDR1 and CDR2 (germline): LNHDA, SQIVND (reference sequence). The CDR3 extends over 13 amino acids. Here the CDR3 DNA reads TGTGCCAGTAGGCCCAGGGTCGTGGGGCCCCAGCATTTT. It specifies CASRPRVVGPQHF.

The chain joins TRBV7-6 to TRBJ1-4; 9 nucleotides agree with TRBD1. The CDR3 contains 16 residues. Germline loops: CDR1 SGHVS, CDR2 FNYEAQ. V shed 5 bases, J shed 0 bases, and the junction held 4 bases outside the gene matches. The CDR3 region has the DNA TGTGCCAGCAGCCCGGGACAGGGCTCAACTAATGAAAAACTGTTTTTT. Protein product: CASSPGQGSTNEKLFF.

The chain carries TRBV21-1 and TRBJ2-7; the D call TRBD2 from the table was never checked on the DNA. TRBV21-1 counts as a pseudogene. There are 14 residues in the CDR3. CDR3 residues: CASSKERRSYEQYF. The CDR3 DNA sequence: TGTGCCAGCAGCAAAGAGAGGCGCTCCTACGAGCAGTACTTC.

V gene TRBV6-5 combines with J gene TRBJ2-5, with 7 bases lining up with TRBD2. CDR1 is MNHEY, CDR2 SVGAGI, per germline. Losses at the gene ends were 6 bases for V and 4 bases for J; bases not matched to a gene: 8. CDR3 length equals 14 residues. CDR3 region: CASSPTSLGETQYF. The CDR3, as DNA: TGTGCCAGCAGCCCGACTAGCCTAGGAGAGACCCAGTACTTC.

The rearrangement links TRBV4-1 to TRBJ1-4, with unresolved D. This CDR3 comprises 16 residues. CDR1 and CDR2 (germline): MGHRA, YSYEKL. The V end lost 1 base, the J end lost 7 bases, and 16 bases lay between the germline ends. The CDR3 nucleotides read TGCGCCAGCAGCCAAGTTCGCGGCTCAATGCTTGAAAAACTGTTTTTT. Protein sequence: CASSQVRGSMLEKLFF.

The rearrangement uses TRBV3-1 (or the pseudogene TRBV3-2) and TRBJ1-2, with 8 positions matching TRBD1. V gave up 8 bases and J gave up 5 bases; unmatched junction bases: 7. From germline, CDR1 is LGHDT and CDR2 YNNKEL (reference sequence). This CDR3 spans 13 amino acids. The chain's CDR3 is CASSPDRAYGYTF. For the CDR3, the DNA is TGTGCCAGCTCCCCGGACAGGGCTTATGGCTACACCTTC.

The genes are TRBV18 and TRBJ2-5; tentative D call: TRBD1 (6 bases). V was clipped by 3 bases and J by 3 bases, with 11 bases between them. This CDR3 is 14 amino acids long. Per germline, CDR1 KGHSH and CDR2 LQKENI. CDR3 region: CASSPPGQKETQYF. The CDR3 DNA reads TGTGCCAGCTCACCGCCGGGACAAAAAGAGACCCAGTACTTC.

Notes on this clone: Sequence at one end of the junction differs from germline and may be a read error. This chain connects TRBV19 to TRBJ2-7; the D gene is possibly TRBD1 (5 bases). Germline CDR1 LNHDA, CDR2 SQIVND (reference sequence). The CDR3 consists of 14 residues. For the CDR3, the DNA is TGTGCCAGTATGTCCCGGACAAGTTTTGGGGTGCAGAACTTC. Translating gives CASMSRTSFGVQNF.

J is TRBJ2-1 and V is TRBV5-4; D perhaps matches TRBD2 (7 bases). This CDR3 has 16 residues. Germline-derived CDR1 and CDR2 are SGHNT and YYREEE (reference sequence). Trimming took 4 bases from V and 6 from J, leaving 20 bases between them. The CDR3 region is CASSNRETGTTNEQFF. DNA for the CDR3: TGTGCCAGCAGCAACCGGGAAACAGGGACTACCAATGAGCAGTTCTTC. The complete variable domain, with remaining parts taken from reference TRBV5-4 and TRBJ2-1, reads ETGVTQSPTHLIKTRGQQVTLRCSSQSGHNTVSWYQQALGQGPQFIFQYYREEENGRGNFPPRFSGLQFPNYSSELNVNALELDDSALYLCASSNRETGTTNEQFFGPGTRLTVL.

The rearrangement links TRBV21-1 to TRBJ2-7; the table names TRBD2, a call not compared with the DNA. TRBV21-1 is noted as a pseudogene. This CDR3 is 15 amino acids long. The CDR3 loop reads CASSKAERSYYEQYF. CDR3 DNA sequence: TGTGCCAGCAGCAAAGCAGAGCGGAGCTACTACGAGCAGTACTTC.

The chain links TRBV7-3 to TRBJ2-5, with TRBD1 matching over 10 bases. CDR3 length equals 15 residues. J was trimmed by 4 bases and V by 5 bases; bases with no gene match: 7. CDR1 is SGHTA and CDR2 is FQGTGA in the germline V gene. The CDR3 sequence is CASSLLTGGPETQYF. The CDR3, as DNA: TGTGCCAGCAGCCTCCTGACAGGGGGCCCAGAGACCCAGTACTTC.

V is TRBV19 and J is TRBJ1-1; D gene ambiguous. The CDR3 has 13 residues. Trimming took 4 bases from V and 0 from J, leaving 6 bases between them. Germline V gene data show CDR1 as LNHDA and CDR2 as SQIVND (reference sequence). CDR3 DNA: TGTGCCAGTAGTAATACTGTGAACACTGAAGCTTTCTTT. It is translated as CASSNTVNTEAFF.

V usage is TRBV29-1 and J usage is TRBJ2-1; unclear D gene. The germline V and J ends were trimmed by 7 bases and 10 bases, with 11 bases remaining between them. This CDR3 has 10 residues. Germline V gene data show CDR1 as SQVTM and CDR2 as ANQGSEA. CDR3 bases: TGCAGCGCAACTCGAGGCGAGCAGTTCTTC. Protein: CSATRGEQFF.

The chain is built from TRBV10-3 and TRBJ2-4; D is undetermined. CDR1 and CDR2 (germline): ENHRY, SYGVKD. CDR3 size: 11 residues. Trimming left V 3 bases short and J 8 bases short, with 5 bases between. Written as DNA, the CDR3 is TGTGCCATCAGTGACCTAGACATTCAGTACTTC. It translates to CAISDLDIQYF.

The chain uses TRBV7-9 and TRBJ2-5, with D tentatively TRBD1 (6 bases). Germline V lookup: CDR1 SEHNR, CDR2 FQNEAQ (reference sequence). The length of the CDR3 is 14 residues. V lost 6 bases and J lost 1, with 12 bases in between. This CDR3 reads CASRTRGGQETQYF. The CDR3 DNA sequence: TGTGCCAGCAGAACCAGGGGTGGCCAAGAGACCCAGTACTTC.

The chain joins TRBV19 to TRBJ2-1; 7 bases fit TRBD2. The J segment lost 6 bases and the V segment lost 2 bases, leaving 1 base of the junction unmatched. The CDR3 sequence is 13 residues long. Germline CDR1 and CDR2: LNHDA and SQIVND (reference sequence). The CDR3 DNA reads TGTGCCAGTAGTATAAGCGGGACCAATGAGCAGTTCTTC. This gives the protein CASSISGTNEQFF.

The chain has TRBV5-1 and TRBJ1-1; D possibly corresponds to TRBD1 (5 bases). V was trimmed by 2 bases and J by 4 bases, leaving 9 bases between them. Per the germline V gene, CDR1 is SGHRS and CDR2 is YFSETQ. The CDR3 has 13 residues. The CDR3 loop reads CASSFTGGTEAFF. CDR3 DNA: TGCGCCAGCAGCTTTACGGGGGGCACTGAAGCTTTCTTT.

V is TRBV3-1 (or the pseudogene TRBV3-2) and J is TRBJ2-4, with D possibly TRBD2 on 6 matching bases. V was pared by 3 bases and J by 2 bases, with 17 bases between. CDR1 and CDR2 (germline): LGHDT, YNNKEL (reference sequence). The CDR3 runs 17 residues. The CDR3 here is CASSQETSLLPKNIQYF. CDR3 nucleotide sequence: TGTGCCAGCAGCCAGGAGACTAGTCTCCTGCCCAAAAACATTCAGTACTTC.

The V and J genes are TRBV5-4 and TRBJ2-1; TRBD2 aligns across 9 bases. Germline CDR1 SGHNT, CDR2 YYREEE (reference sequence). The V segment lost 2 bases and the J segment 7 bases; nucleotides outside the gene matches: 7. This CDR3 comprises 15 residues. CDR3 amino acids: CASSFSSGRLNEQFF. CDR3 sequence (DNA): TGTGCCAGCAGCTTCAGTAGCGGGAGACTTAATGAGCAGTTCTTC.

The J gene is TRBJ2-1, the V gene TRBV5-1, with 7 bases fitting TRBD2. Unmatched junction bases numbered 13, after V lost 4 bases and J lost 9 bases. Germline V gene data show CDR1 as SGHRS and CDR2 as YFSETQ. This CDR3 comprises 15 residues. The CDR3 sequence is CASSRGDPRVSEQFF. Here the CDR3 DNA reads TGCGCCAGCAGCCGGGGGGACCCAAGGGTTAGTGAGCAGTTCTTC.

The sample holds a few counts of this clone. The chain carries TRBV5-1 and TRBJ2-5; 7 nucleotides line up with TRBD1. Trimming at V came to 4 bases and at J to 9 bases, leaving 9 bases not matched to a gene. CDR3 size: 13 residues. Germline assignment: CDR1 SGHRS and CDR2 YFSETQ. The CDR3 nucleotides read TGCGCCAGCAGCACCGGACAGGTGATGTCCCAGTACTTC. Translated, it gives CASSTGQVMSQYF.

This clone was seen only a few times. The chain links TRBV7-8 to TRBJ2-7, with TRBD2 as a possible D gene (5 bases). This CDR3 has 15 residues. Germline V CDR1 and CDR2: SGHVS, FQNEAQ. V was shortened by 2 bases and J by 1 base, with 12 bases between the two germline ends. The CDR3 loop is CASSLMVSASYEQYF. In nucleotides, the CDR3 is TGTGCCAGCAGCTTAATGGTTAGCGCGTCCTACGAGCAGTACTTC. Full variable domain (missing parts from reference TRBV7-8 and TRBJ2-7): GAGVSQSPRYKVAKRGQDVALRCDPISGHVSLFWYQQALGQGPEFLTYFQNEAQLDKSGLPSDRFFAERPEGSVSTLKIQRTQQEDSAVYLCASSLMVSASYEQYFGPGTRLTVT.

The chain joins TRBV6-1 to TRBJ1-2; 9 positions match TRBD1. J gave up 3 bases and V 1 base, and 9 bases lay outside the gene matches. The CDR3 length is 17 residues. Germline loops: CDR1 MNHNS, CDR2 SASEGT. In DNA, the CDR3 is TGTGCCAGCAGTGAAGGGACAGGGGCCTACGCTTACTATGGCTACACCTTC. Protein product: CASSEGTGAYAYYGYTF.

V is TRBV24-1 and J is TRBJ1-1; TRBD1 might be the D (5 bases). Trimming left V 7 bases short and J 4 bases short, with 9 bases between. The length of the CDR3 is 12 residues. Germline V gene sequence: CDR1 KGHDR, CDR2 SFDVKD. Here the CDR3 DNA reads TGTGCCACCAGCGGACACGCCACTGAAGCTTTCTTT. Translating gives CATSGHATEAFF.

Only a few counts were recorded for this clone. The CDR3 spells CASSTLGGGGELFF. The CDR3 DNA follows: TGTGCCAGTAGTACCCTGGGTGGAGGCGGGGAGCTGTTTTTT. The J gene is TRBJ2-2, the V gene TRBV19; maybe TRBD2 (5 bases). CDR1 is LNHDA, CDR2 SQIVND, per germline (reference sequence). The V gene lost 4 bases and the J gene lost 7 bases, with 13 bases spanning the gap. This CDR3 region has 14 residues.

CDR3 amino acids: CASSSRGTALRQFF. In DNA, the CDR3 is TGTGCCAGCAGCTCACGAGGGACAGCCCTAAGACAGTTCTTC. The chain links TRBV7-9 to TRBJ2-1; 7 bases align to TRBD1. In germline, CDR1 is SEHNR, CDR2 FQNEAQ (reference sequence). Trimming took 4 bases from V and 13 from J; bases not matched to a gene: 13. CDR3 length: 14 residues.

The rearrangement links TRBV29-1 to TRBJ1-4, with D unclear. The V gene's germline CDR1 is SQVTM and CDR2 ANQGSEA. V was cut by 4 bases and J by 8 bases, with 17 bases left in between. The CDR3 length is 14 residues. DNA of the CDR3: TGCAGCGTTGGTCCGGGGTACCCGGGGGAAAAACTGTTTTTT. It encodes CSVGPGYPGEKLFF.

This clone came up a few times. This chain links TRBV2 with TRBJ2-1; D remains unclear. The CDR3 is made up of 16 amino acids. Germline V gives CDR1 SNHLY, CDR2 FYNNEI. Trimming cost V 7 bases and J 0 bases, with 16 bases left between them. The CDR3 is CASTARRTSSYNEQFF. In DNA form, the CDR3 reads TGTGCCAGCACAGCGAGGCGTACGAGCTCCTACAATGAGCAGTTCTTC.